Each of the 26 T cell receptor beta chains below was sequenced from the same sample in a study of blood T cell repertoires in COVID-19. The repertoire was sequenced with immunoSEQ multiplex PCR; TCRdb's copy has only in-frame clones and lacks some. The sample includes about 60,000 clones, roughly 80% of them seen just once. The source material was peripheral blood. Receptors were obtained from a human donor in a cohort sampled during active COVID-19.

Here the CDR3 DNA reads TGTGCCAGCAGCTTTTCCGGCGGGGGGGTGCTAGAGACCCAGTACTTC. Its protein is CASSFSGGGVLETQYF. The rearrangement links TRBV7-8 to TRBJ2-5, with TRBD2 matching 9 bases. Germline CDR1 and CDR2: SGHVS and FQNEAQ. The CDR3 is 16 amino acids. With V trimmed by 3 bases and J by 4 bases, 9 bases remained unmatched. The variable domain in full, completed from reference TRBV7-8 and TRBJ2-5, reads GAGVSQSPRYKVAKRGQDVALRCDPISGHVSLFWYQQALGQGPEFLTYFQNEAQLDKSGLPSDRFFAERPEGSVSTLKIQRTQQEDSAVYLCASSFSGGGVLETQYFGPGTRLLVL.

The rearrangement joins TRBV5-1 to TRBJ1-2, with a possible D match to TRBD1 (6 bases). Looked up from germline, CDR1 is SGHRS and CDR2 is YFSETQ. V was trimmed by 2 bases and J by 5 bases, leaving 13 bases between them. This CDR3 has 14 residues. The CDR3: CASSFTQGSYGYTF. The DNA of the CDR3 is TGCGCCAGCAGCTTTACACAGGGTAGTTATGGCTACACCTTC.

The V call is TRBV29-1, the J call TRBJ2-1; no firm D call. In germline, CDR1 is SQVTM, CDR2 ANQGSEA. The CDR3 covers 13 residues. V lost 4 bases, J lost 4 bases, and 11 bases lay in between. For the CDR3, the DNA is TGCAGCGTTGGTGGTAGACAATACAATGAGCAGTTCTTC. Residues: CSVGGRQYNEQFF.

CDR3 residues: CASSIGTSGKGETQYF. The CDR3 DNA is TGTGCCAGCAGCATCGGGACTAGCGGGAAAGGGGAGACCCAGTACTTC. The V gene is TRBV5-4, the J gene TRBJ2-5; 13 bases line up with TRBD2. The CDR3 is 16 amino acids. Germline V lookup: CDR1 SGHNT, CDR2 YYREEE (reference sequence). V was pared by 4 bases and J by 5 bases, with 8 bases of the junction left unmatched.

The rearrangement links TRBV7-2 to TRBJ1-3, with 8 bases fitting TRBD1. Germline V gene lookup returns CDR1 SGHTA and CDR2 FQGNSA. The CDR3 extends over 14 amino acids. With 5 bases clipped from V and 2 bases from J, the junction kept 2 bases outside the gene matches. For the CDR3, the DNA is TGTGCCAGCAGCCCGACAGGGGCTGGAAACACCATATATTTT. Translating it yields CASSPTGAGNTIYF.

The rearrangement joins TRBV14 to TRBJ1-4; TRBD1 might be the D (5 bases). Germline lookup yields CDR1 SGHDN and CDR2 FVKESK. The V end was cut by 1 base, the J end by 8 bases, with 14 bases between. CDR3 length equals 15 residues. Here the CDR3 reads CASSQGSQVFEKLFF. The DNA of the CDR3 is TGTGCCAGCAGCCAAGGGTCACAGGTTTTCGAAAAACTGTTTTTT.

The rearrangement joins TRBV6-5 to TRBJ1-1; tentative D call: TRBD1 (6 bases). CDR1 MNHEY and CDR2 SVGAGI come from the germline V gene. This CDR3 is built from 14 residues. Between the trimmed V and J ends, which lost 6 bases and 4 bases, there was a span of 15 bases. CDR3 bases: TGTGCCAGCAGCCGGGGGGGCGCAGGCACTGAAGCTTTCTTT. Translating gives CASSRGGAGTEAFF.

This chain links TRBV18 with TRBJ2-3; D might be TRBD1 (5 bases). Trimming removed 0 bases at V and 5 bases at J, with 12 bases between. There are 15 residues in the CDR3. Germline-derived CDR1 and CDR2 are KGHSH and LQKENI. For the CDR3, the DNA is TGTGCCAGCTCACCACCGAGGCAGGGAAAAGATACGCAGTATTTT. Protein product: CASSPPRQGKDTQYF.

The chain couples TRBV5-1 to TRBJ1-6; 10 nucleotides agree with TRBD1. Germline V gene sequence: CDR1 SGHRS, CDR2 YFSETQ. CDR3 length: 16 residues. The V and J ends lost 4 bases and 0 bases, in that order; junction bases with no gene match: 1. CDR3 DNA sequence: TGCGCCAGCAGCCGGACAGGGGGCTCCTATAATTCACCCCTCCACTTT. It is translated as CASSRTGGSYNSPLHF.

The chain recombines TRBV30 with TRBJ1-2; D unclear. From germline, CDR1 is GTSNPN and CDR2 SVGIG (reference sequence). This CDR3 spans 14 amino acids. Trimming took off 0 bases at V and 4 bases at J, with 12 bases between the two ends. The CDR3 DNA sequence: TGTGCCTGGAGTGTACTAGGCAGAGCCTATGGCTACACCTTC. Protein product: CAWSVLGRAYGYTF.

The chain employs TRBV5-1 and TRBJ2-5; 10 bases line up with TRBD2. The CDR3 spans 17 residues. V lost 4 bases and J lost 4; bases outside the gene matches: 13. Germline-derived CDR1 and CDR2 are SGHRS and YFSETQ. The CDR3 is CASSVTSGSSSPETQYF. The CDR3 region has the DNA TGCGCCAGCAGCGTGACTAGCGGGTCCTCTTCCCCAGAGACCCAGTACTTC.

The rearrangement uses TRBV19 and TRBJ1-2; 10 nucleotides align to TRBD1. This CDR3 has 14 amino acids. Germline V gives CDR1 LNHDA, CDR2 SQIVND (reference sequence). The V gene end was trimmed by 10 bases and the J gene end by 7 bases; junction bases not matched to a gene: 12. CDR3 amino acids: CATTRQGAAVGYTF. CDR3 in DNA: TGTGCCACCACACGACAGGGGGCGGCGGTTGGCTACACCTTC.

This clone was recorded once. The chain combines TRBV6-2 or TRBV6-3 with TRBJ2-7; 9 bases fit TRBD1. CDR1 and CDR2 from the germline V gene are MNHEY and SVGEGT. The trim removed 6 bases at V and 2 bases at J, leaving 8 bases unmatched. CDR3 size: 15 residues. The CDR3 region has the DNA TGTGCCAGCAGCCCGTCGGGACAGGGTACCTACGAGCAGTACTTC. This sequence encodes CASSPSGQGTYEQYF.

The rearrangement joins TRBV29-1 to TRBJ2-2; unclear D gene. V lost 6 bases to trimming and J lost 0 bases, with 8 bases between them. In germline, CDR1 is SQVTM, CDR2 ANQGSEA. This CDR3 contains 13 residues. The CDR3 DNA reads TGCAGCGTCCTGACAACGAACACCGGGGAGCTGTTTTTT. Amino acid sequence: CSVLTTNTGELFF.

The DNA for the CDR3 is TGTGCCAGCAGCGCTCACGGGACACCTTTTTCCTACGAGCAGTACTTC. The encoded protein is CASSAHGTPFSYEQYF. The rearrangement uses TRBV3-1 (or the pseudogene TRBV3-2) and TRBJ2-7, with D perhaps matching TRBD1 (6 bases). V was clipped by 5 bases and J by 1 base, with 18 bases between them. This CDR3 contains 16 residues. Germline V gene lookup returns CDR1 LGHDT and CDR2 YNNKEL (reference sequence).

The chain is built from TRBV28 and TRBJ1-1, with TRBD1 matching over 8 bases. This CDR3 has 15 amino acids. Trimming cost V 7 bases and J 2 bases; bases outside gene matches: 9. Germline loops: CDR1 MDHEN, CDR2 SYDVKM. In DNA form, the CDR3 reads TGTGCCAGCAAGGAAACAGGGGGACAAAACACTGAAGCTTTCTTT. Its protein product is CASKETGGQNTEAFF.

V and J are TRBV18 and TRBJ1-5, with 7 bases matching TRBD1. From germline, CDR1 is KGHSH and CDR2 LQKENI. V gave up 3 bases and J gave up 5 bases; unmatched junction bases: 7. The CDR3 sequence is 15 residues long. The CDR3 protein is CASSPVQGTDQPQHF. CDR3 nucleotides: TGTGCCAGCTCACCTGTACAGGGGACAGATCAGCCCCAGCATTTT.

This chain joins TRBV28 and TRBJ1-2; D is undetermined. Trimming removed 6 bases at V and 4 bases at J, with 12 bases between. The germline gives CDR1 MDHEN, CDR2 SYDVKM. CDR3 size: 13 residues. The CDR3 nucleotides read TGTGCCAGCAGCCACCGGAGGGTCTATGGCTACACCTTC. The encoded protein is CASSHRRVYGYTF.

The chain links TRBV3-1 (or the pseudogene TRBV3-2) to TRBJ2-1; TRBD1 agrees at 10 bases. After removal of 4 bases from V and 15 bases from J, the junction contained 15 bases not matched to a gene. The CDR3 runs 15 residues. Per germline, CDR1 LGHDT and CDR2 YNNKEL (reference sequence). The DNA for the CDR3 is TGTGCCAGCAGCCTAGGGACAGGGGTTATGAGATCTTCGTTCTTC. This gives the protein CASSLGTGVMRSSFF.

V and J are TRBV11-2 and TRBJ2-1; 7 bases fit TRBD1. Trimming took 7 bases from V and 12 from J; bases not matched to a gene: 15. Germline-derived CDR1 and CDR2 are SGHAT and FQNNGV. This CDR3 comprises 14 residues. CDR3 loop: CASTGRQGTVGQFF. The DNA of the CDR3 is TGTGCCAGCACAGGGAGACAGGGCACGGTGGGGCAGTTCTTC.

This clone turned up a few times. V usage is TRBV5-1 and J usage is TRBJ1-6; D unclear. V was pared by 4 bases and J by 10 bases, with 9 bases between. This CDR3 has 12 residues. Per germline, CDR1 SGHRS and CDR2 YFSETQ. The CDR3 nucleotides are TGCGCCAGCAGCCCTCTAGACTCACCCCTCCACTTT. Translated: CASSPLDSPLHF.

The chain employs TRBV30 and TRBJ1-2; 11 nucleotides line up with TRBD1. This CDR3 comprises 14 residues. The germline V gene encodes CDR1 GTSNPN and CDR2 SVGIG (reference sequence). Trimming cost V 5 bases and J 4 bases; bases outside gene matches: 6. CDR3 sequence: CAWEKDRGLYGYTF. For the CDR3, the DNA is TGTGCCTGGGAAAAGGACAGGGGGCTCTATGGCTACACCTTC.

J is TRBJ1-2 and V is TRBV12-3 or TRBV12-4; D ambiguous. The CDR3 totals 12 residues. Here the CDR3 DNA reads TGTGTCTCGGCGGGGTTTGCCTATGGCTACACCTTC. Its translation is CVSAGFAYGYTF.

The chain recombines TRBV11-3 with TRBJ1-1; the D gene is possibly TRBD1 (5 bases). Germline CDR1 SGHNT, CDR2 YENEEA. The CDR3 is 12 residues long. Trimming took 6 bases from V and 2 from J, leaving 7 bases between them. The CDR3 nucleotides are TGTGCCAGCAGTGGACAAAACACTGAAGCTTTCTTT. Protein sequence: CASSGQNTEAFF.

The chain uses TRBV5-4 and TRBJ2-7, with 11 bases matching TRBD2. The CDR3 consists of 15 residues. From germline, CDR1 is SGHNT and CDR2 YYREEE (reference sequence). V lost 0 bases and J lost 8; bases outside the gene matches: 7. CDR3 sequence reads: CASSLDFSGGGKQYF. As DNA, the CDR3 is TGTGCCAGCAGCTTGGATTTTAGCGGGGGGGGTAAGCAGTACTTC.

The chain uses TRBV28 and TRBJ2-7; D may be TRBD1 (6 bases). Germline values: CDR1 MDHEN, CDR2 SYDVKM. Trimming removed 8 bases at V and 6 bases at J, with 14 bases between. The CDR3 consists of 12 residues. The CDR3 coding sequence is TGTGCCAGCCTAGGGACACATTTCGAGCAGTACTTC. Translation: CASLGTHFEQYF.